This T cell receptor (beta chain) was retrieved from a study of control samples from healthy donors and cancer patients. The V gene end was trimmed by 10 bases and the J gene end by 10 bases; junction bases not matched to a gene: 13. The CDR3 extends over 14 amino acids. Germline CDR1 and CDR2: MNHEY and SVGAGI. This table comes from immunoSEQ multiplex PCR, and its TCRdb copy is limited to in-frame clones, with some not included. The data hold some 110,000 clones, with 85% to 90% observed a single time. This clonotype was sampled from a woman aged 45-59 years with colorectal cancer. The sample taken for sequencing was PBMCs. The rearrangement links TRBV6-5 to TRBJ2-1; 10 bases fit TRBD1. The CDR3 spells CATWEGQGSREQFF. CDR3 DNA sequence: TGTGCCACCTGGGAGGGACAGGGGTCAAGGGAGCAGTTCTTC.